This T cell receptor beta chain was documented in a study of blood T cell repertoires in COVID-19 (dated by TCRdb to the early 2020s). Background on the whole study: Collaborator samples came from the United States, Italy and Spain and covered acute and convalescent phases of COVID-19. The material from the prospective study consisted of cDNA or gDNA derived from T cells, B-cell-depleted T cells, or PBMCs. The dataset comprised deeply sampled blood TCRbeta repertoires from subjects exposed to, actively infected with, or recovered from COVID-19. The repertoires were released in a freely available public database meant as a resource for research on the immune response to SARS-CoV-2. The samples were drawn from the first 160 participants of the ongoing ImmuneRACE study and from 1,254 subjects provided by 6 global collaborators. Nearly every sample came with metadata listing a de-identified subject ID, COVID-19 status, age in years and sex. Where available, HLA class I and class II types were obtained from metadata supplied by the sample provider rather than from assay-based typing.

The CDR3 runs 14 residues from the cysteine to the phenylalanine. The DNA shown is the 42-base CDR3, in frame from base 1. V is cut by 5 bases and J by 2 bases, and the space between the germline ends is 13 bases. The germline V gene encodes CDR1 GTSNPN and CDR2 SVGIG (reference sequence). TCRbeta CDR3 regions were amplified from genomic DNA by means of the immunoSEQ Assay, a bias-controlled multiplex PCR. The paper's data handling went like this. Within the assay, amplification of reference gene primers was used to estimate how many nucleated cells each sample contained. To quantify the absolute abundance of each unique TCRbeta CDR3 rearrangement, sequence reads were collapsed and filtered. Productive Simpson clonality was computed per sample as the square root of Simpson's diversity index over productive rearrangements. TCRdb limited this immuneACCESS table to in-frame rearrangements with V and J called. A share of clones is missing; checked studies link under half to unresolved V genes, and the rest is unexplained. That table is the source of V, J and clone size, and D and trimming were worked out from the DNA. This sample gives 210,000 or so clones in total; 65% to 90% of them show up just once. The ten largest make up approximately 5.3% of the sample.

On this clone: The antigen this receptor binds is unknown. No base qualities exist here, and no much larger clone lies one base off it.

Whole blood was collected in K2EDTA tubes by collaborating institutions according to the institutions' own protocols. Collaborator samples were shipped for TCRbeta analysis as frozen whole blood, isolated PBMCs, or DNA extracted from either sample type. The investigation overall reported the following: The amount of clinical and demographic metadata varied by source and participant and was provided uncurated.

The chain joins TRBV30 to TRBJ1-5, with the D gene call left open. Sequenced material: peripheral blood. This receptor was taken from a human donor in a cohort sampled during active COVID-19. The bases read TGTGCCTGGGCATTCCGAGGCGGCAATCAGCCCCAGCATTTT. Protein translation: CAWAFRGGNQPQHF.